This TCR beta chain is from a study of T cells expressing NK-cell markers. Study background: One of eight sequenced donors was HCMV-seronegative; the other seven were seropositive.

As to this clonotype: The antigen is not known.

For TCR beta, cDNA was produced by 5'RACE template switching with UMIs. TCRdb re-called the 5' RACE reads and shows each CDR3 protein once, DNA omitted. This sample's clone table lists about 380,000 distinct CDR3 sequences. Study-level results: The dominant NKG2C+ clonotypes represented about 1.0-8% of CD8+ T cells in five or six donors. Researchers report these clonotypes also headed the CD3+CD56-NKG2C+ fraction in several donors.

Germline loops: CDR1 KGHSH, CDR2 LQKENI. The CDR3 loop spans 15 amino acids. Sample: blood T cells: a sorted CD56 or NKG2C T cell subset, CD4+ or CD8+ T cells, or bulk PBMC T cells (not recorded which). The V call is TRBV18, the J call TRBJ1-1; TCRdb's D call of TRBD1 is untestable without DNA. The sequence derives from a man between 18 and 69 years old in good health. CDR3 protein: CASSRIPGVGTEAFF.